The following is a T cell receptor (beta chain) sequence with its context. Its antigen is not identified. Donors counted as nominally healthy when sampled, yet unrecorded immune exposures were likely. The J segment lost 7 bases and the V segment lost 0 bases, leaving 8 bases of the junction unmatched. This CDR3 region has 15 residues. CDR1 is MGHRA, CDR2 YSYEKL, per germline. This record comes from a study of cytomegalovirus exposure and HLA in healthy donors. Study outcomes and limitations: In a later analysis, DRB1 alleles had the most associated TCRs; HLA-C alleles the fewest. Being productive about 87% or about 30% of the time was typical of most TCR beta V segments in an earlier analysis.

PCR employed 60 Vbeta and 13 Jbeta primers. Clones were read by immunoSEQ multiplex PCR, and TCRdb kept only the in-frame ones, dropping some. The sample has fewer than 150,000 clones. The sample consisted of PBMCs. The chain recombines TRBV4-1 with TRBJ2-7; 8 bases are shared with TRBD2. The receptor's source is a woman between 55 and 75 years old in good health and CMV-seronegative. The CDR3 sequence: CASSQESAGGREQYF. CDR3 coding DNA: TGCGCCAGCAGCCAAGAATCGGCGGGAGGCCGTGAGCAGTACTTC.